This TCR beta chain stems from a study of T cell responses to AZD1222 COVID-19 vaccine. Overall study results and limits: With two AZD1222 doses given, Spike-specific TCR breadth and depth both rose. Females outnumbered males among donors, who were mostly white British; clonal diversity was possibly underestimated.

A remark on this clone: The antigen remains undetermined.

Looked up from germline, CDR1 is SNHLY and CDR2 is FYNNEI. The V end lost 8 bases, the J end lost 1 base, and 8 bases lay between the germline ends. The length of the CDR3 is 13 residues. Assay: immunoSEQ multiplex PCR; the TCRdb copy retains only in-frame clones and omits some. The top ten hold 2.5% to 3% of the sample, which has around 180,000 clones, more than 75% seen once. The chain uses TRBV2 and TRBJ1-4; D may be TRBD1 (6 bases). The material sequenced was peripheral blood, taken on day 0 of MenACWY control vaccination. The origin of this receptor is an adult in good health. CDR3 amino acids: CASQGLTNEKLFF. CDR3 DNA: TGTGCCAGCCAGGGGCTAACTAATGAAAAACTGTTTTTT.